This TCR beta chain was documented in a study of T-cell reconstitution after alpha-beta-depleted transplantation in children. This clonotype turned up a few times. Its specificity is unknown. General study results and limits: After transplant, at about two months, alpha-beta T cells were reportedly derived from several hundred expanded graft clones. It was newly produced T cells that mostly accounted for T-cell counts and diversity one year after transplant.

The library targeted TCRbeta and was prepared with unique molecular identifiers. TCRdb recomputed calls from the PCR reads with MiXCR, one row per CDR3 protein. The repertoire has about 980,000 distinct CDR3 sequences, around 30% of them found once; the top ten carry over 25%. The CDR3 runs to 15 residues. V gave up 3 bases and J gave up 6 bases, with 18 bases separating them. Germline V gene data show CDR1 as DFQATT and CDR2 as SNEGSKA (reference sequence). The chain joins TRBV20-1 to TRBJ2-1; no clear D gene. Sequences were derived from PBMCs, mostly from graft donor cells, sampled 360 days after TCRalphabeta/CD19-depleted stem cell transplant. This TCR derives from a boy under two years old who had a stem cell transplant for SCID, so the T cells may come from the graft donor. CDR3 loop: CSASKGTLGGNEQFF. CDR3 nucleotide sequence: TGCAGTGCTAGTAAGGGCACCTTAGGCGGCAATGAGCAGTTCTTC.